Listed here is a single TCR beta chain. This entry comes from a study of cytomegalovirus exposure and HLA in healthy donors. The study ran its PCR with 60 Vbeta and 13 Jbeta primers. The assay was immunoSEQ multiplex PCR, and TCRdb's table has in-frame clones only and misses some. The sample lists 150,000 to 200,000 clones, approximately 72% occurring once. Sequenced material: PBMCs. This clonotype was sampled from a female donor in good health and CMV-seronegative.

The CDR3 sequence is CASSASTGGNSPLHF. The CDR3 bases are TGTGCCAGCAGCGCCTCGACAGGGGGCAATTCACCCCTCCACTTT. The chain recombines TRBV7-3 with TRBJ1-6; 10 bases map to TRBD1. CDR1 and CDR2 from the germline V gene are SGHTA and FQGTGA. The CDR3 is 15 amino acids. The J segment lost 7 bases and the V segment lost 5 bases, leaving 5 bases of the junction unmatched.